These 15 T cell receptor beta chains were sequenced from one sample in a study of blood T cell repertoires in COVID-19. Assay: immunoSEQ multiplex PCR; the TCRdb copy retains only in-frame clones and omits some. Of some 270,000 clones in the sample, about 82% were seen once. The sample comprised PBMCs or T cells enriched from blood (not recorded which). The receptors were gathered from a woman between 50 and 59 years old with acute COVID-19.

A single count supports this clone. V usage is TRBV7-2 and J usage is TRBJ2-7; TRBD1 agrees at 7 bases. In germline, CDR1 is SGHTA, CDR2 FQGNSA. This CDR3 comprises 16 residues. V dropped 5 bases and J dropped 3; count of bases not matched to a gene: 13. In DNA, the CDR3 is TGTGCCAGCAGCCTAAGGGGGCGCTCGGGTGACTACGAGCAGTACTTC. Translation gives CASSLRGRSGDYEQYF.

The table lists this clone with a count of one. The V and J genes are TRBV7-8 and TRBJ2-1, with D possibly being TRBD1 (6 bases). Germline assignment: CDR1 SGHVS and CDR2 FQNEAQ. This CDR3 region has 13 residues. V was cut by 4 bases and J by 9 bases, with 13 bases left in between. This CDR3 reads CASSYIRGSEQFF. Here the CDR3 DNA reads TGTGCCAGCAGCTATATCAGGGGCAGTGAGCAGTTCTTC.

The rearrangement links TRBV3-1 (or the pseudogene TRBV3-2) to TRBJ2-5; D not certain. The V and J ends lost 0 bases and 2 bases respectively, with 10 bases between them. The CDR3 sequence is 15 residues long. Germline CDR1 is LGHDT and CDR2 is YNNKEL (reference sequence). The CDR3 protein is CASSQDRSRQETQYF. The CDR3 DNA reads as TGTGCCAGCAGCCAAGATAGGTCGAGGCAAGAGACCCAGTACTTC.

The chain couples TRBV3-1 (or the pseudogene TRBV3-2) to TRBJ2-1; 9 bases fit TRBD1. Trimming at V came to 5 bases and at J to 5 bases, leaving 7 bases not matched to a gene. The CDR3 has 15 amino acids. Germline CDR1 reads LGHDT; CDR2 reads YNNKEL (reference sequence). The DNA of the CDR3 is TGTGCCAGCAGCAAGACAGGGGGGGTCCACAATGAGCAGTTCTTC. It is translated as CASSKTGGVHNEQFF.

The V gene is TRBV2, the J gene TRBJ1-1, with a possible D match to TRBD1 (6 bases). Trimming pared 7 bases from V and 1 base from J, leaving 10 bases between. Germline CDR1 SNHLY, CDR2 FYNNEI. The CDR3 covers 13 residues. The CDR3 here is CASILQGNTEAFF. CDR3 DNA sequence: TGTGCCAGCATTCTACAGGGGAACACTGAAGCTTTCTTT. Using reference TRBV2 and TRBJ1-1 for the parts outside the CDR3, the full variable domain is EPEVTQTPSHQVTQMGQEVILRCVPISNHLYFYWYRQILGQKVEFLVSFYNNEISEKSEIFDDQFSVERPDGSNFTLKIRSTKLEDSAMYFCASILQGNTEAFFGQGTRLTVV.

The chain carries TRBV5-6 and TRBJ2-7; 9 bases are shared with TRBD1. The CDR3 is made up of 14 amino acids. CDR1 and CDR2 (germline): SGHDT, YYEEEE. V shed 0 bases and J 4 bases; nucleotides not matched to a gene: 2. The CDR3 sequence: CASSLAGQGYEQYF. The CDR3 DNA follows: TGTGCCAGCAGCTTGGCGGGACAGGGTTACGAGCAGTACTTC.

The chain employs TRBV27 and TRBJ2-1, with 11 bases fitting TRBD2. V dropped 2 bases and J dropped 6; count of bases not matched to a gene: 3. The CDR3 runs to 15 residues. Germline V CDR1 and CDR2: MNHEY, SMNVEV (reference sequence). The CDR3 is CASSLIAGGSNEQFF. The CDR3 DNA is TGTGCCAGCAGTTTAATAGCGGGGGGGTCCAATGAGCAGTTCTTC.

The V and J genes are TRBV7-9 and TRBJ1-1, with D hard to call. Germline V gene lookup returns CDR1 SEHNR and CDR2 FQNEAQ (reference sequence). V lost 5 bases, J lost 0 bases, and 10 bases lay in between. The CDR3 totals 14 residues. This CDR3 is CASSPRGMNTEAFF. CDR3 bases: TGTGCCAGCAGCCCCCGGGGTATGAACACTGAAGCTTTCTTT.

The gene calls are TRBV29-1 and TRBJ2-7; TRBD2 matches at 9 bases. Trimming took 6 bases from V and 4 from J; bases not matched to a gene: 7. CDR3 size: 13 residues. CDR1 and CDR2 from the germline V gene are SQVTM and ANQGSEA. CDR3 nucleotide sequence: TGCAGCGTGGGCGGGGGGGACGAATACGAGCAGTACTTC. It specifies CSVGGGDEYEQYF.

In DNA form, the CDR3 reads TGTGCCACCCCGGGACAGGGGGGTGCCACCGGGGAGCTGTTTTTT. This translates into CATPGQGGATGELFF. The V call is TRBV6-6, the J call TRBJ2-2, with 11 bases identical to TRBD1. Trimming took 10 bases from V and 4 from J; bases not matched to a gene: 8. Germline values: CDR1 MNHNY, CDR2 SVGAGI (reference sequence). The CDR3 contains 15 residues.

The CDR3 region is CASSQDTSGNNSPLHF. CDR3 in DNA: TGTGCCAGCAGCCAAGATACTTCGGGGAACAATTCACCCCTCCACTTT. The chain uses TRBV3-1 (or the pseudogene TRBV3-2) and TRBJ1-6, with D uncertain. The CDR3 consists of 16 residues. Germline-derived CDR1 and CDR2 are LGHDT and YNNKEL (reference sequence). The V end was cut by 0 bases, the J end by 7 bases, with 13 bases between.

The V and J genes are TRBV27 and TRBJ2-2; 12 nucleotides agree with TRBD2. Per germline, CDR1 MNHEY and CDR2 SMNVEV (reference sequence). This CDR3 contains 14 residues. Losses at the gene ends were 7 bases for V and 7 bases for J; bases not matched to a gene: 4. Here the CDR3 DNA reads TGTGCCAGCAAGCTAGCGGGGGGGGGCGGGGAGCTGTTTTTT. Protein sequence: CASKLAGGGGELFF.

V usage is TRBV6-1 and J usage is TRBJ1-2; D perhaps matches TRBD1 (5 bases). This CDR3 has 16 residues. V lost 0 bases and J 2 bases, leaving 13 bases between the germline ends. CDR1 and CDR2 (germline): MNHNS, SASEGT. This CDR3 reads CASSEALGQTNYGYTF. The DNA for the CDR3 is TGTGCCAGCAGTGAAGCGCTGGGGCAGACCAACTATGGCTACACCTTC.

The gene calls are TRBV7-9 and TRBJ2-7; 10 nucleotides align to TRBD1. CDR3 length equals 15 residues. The junction had 10 bases not matched to a gene; V was cut back by 5 bases and J by 6 bases. Germline V gene sequence: CDR1 SEHNR, CDR2 FQNEAQ (reference sequence). CDR3 nucleotides: TGTGCCAGCAGCCACCCCGGGACAGGGGACTTCGAGCAGTACTTC. This translates into CASSHPGTGDFEQYF.

The J gene is TRBJ1-5, the V gene TRBV5-1; D is unresolved. CDR3 size: 15 residues. V lost 0 bases to trimming and J lost 2 bases, with 9 bases between them. The V gene's germline CDR1 is SGHRS and CDR2 YFSETQ. CDR3 DNA: TGCGCCAGCAGCTTGGATGGCGGAGGCAATCAGCCCCAGCATTTT. It is translated as CASSLDGGGNQPQHF.